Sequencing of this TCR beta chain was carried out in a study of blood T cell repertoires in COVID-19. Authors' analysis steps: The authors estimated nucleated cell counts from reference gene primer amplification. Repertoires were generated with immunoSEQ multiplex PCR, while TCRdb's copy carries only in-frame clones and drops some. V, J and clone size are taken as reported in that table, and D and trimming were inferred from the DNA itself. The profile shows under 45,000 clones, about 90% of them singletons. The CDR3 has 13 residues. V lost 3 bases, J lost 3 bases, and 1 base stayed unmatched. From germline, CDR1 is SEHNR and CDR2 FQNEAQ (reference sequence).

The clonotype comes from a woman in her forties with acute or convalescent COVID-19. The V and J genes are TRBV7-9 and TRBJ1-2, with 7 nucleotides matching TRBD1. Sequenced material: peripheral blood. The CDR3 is CASSLQGDYGYTF. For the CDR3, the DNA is TGTGCCAGCAGCTTGCAGGGGGACTATGGCTACACCTTC.